Following are 21 T cell receptor beta chains from one sample sequenced in a study of cytomegalovirus exposure and HLA in healthy donors. PCR involved 60 Vbeta and 13 Jbeta primers. Using immunoSEQ multiplex PCR, the repertoire was profiled, and TCRdb retains in-frame clones only, with some absent. The sample consists of about 110,000 clones, around three quarters of them appearing once. The source material was PBMCs. The origin of the receptors is a man aged 25 to 40 in good health and CMV-seronegative.

V usage is TRBV5-4 and J usage is TRBJ1-1, with unresolved D. V was trimmed by 2 bases and J by 2 bases, leaving 10 bases between them. CDR1 and CDR2 from the germline V gene are SGHNT and YYREEE (reference sequence). The CDR3 has 14 amino acids. Written as DNA, the CDR3 is TGTGCCAGCAGCTTTGAGCTGAGCAACACTGAAGCTTTCTTT. It specifies CASSFELSNTEAFF.

The chain combines TRBV7-9 with TRBJ1-5; D is uncertain. Trimming left V 5 bases short and J 6 bases short, with 14 bases between. Germline CDR1 reads SEHNR; CDR2 reads FQNEAQ (reference sequence). This CDR3 has 14 amino acids. CDR3 amino acids: CASSPGARTQPQHF. CDR3 DNA: TGTGCCAGCAGCCCCGGTGCCCGAACTCAGCCCCAGCATTTT.

The rearrangement uses TRBV6-1 and TRBJ1-2; 9 nucleotides line up with TRBD1. Germline trimming cut 6 bases from V and 6 bases from J; bases unmatched to any gene: 2. The CDR3 contains 12 residues. The V gene's germline CDR1 is MNHNS and CDR2 SASEGT. The CDR3 loop is CASRWDRDGYTF. CDR3 coding DNA: TGTGCCAGCAGGTGGGACAGGGATGGCTACACCTTC.

The chain recombines TRBV29-1 with TRBJ2-7; TRBD1 is a possible D gene (6 bases). Trimming took 0 bases from V and 2 from J, leaving 11 bases between them. The CDR3 is 14 amino acids. Germline assignment: CDR1 SQVTM and CDR2 ANQGSEA. CDR3 amino acids: CSVEDHRQAYEQYF. Here the CDR3 DNA reads TGCAGCGTTGAAGATCACCGACAGGCCTACGAGCAGTACTTC.

The sample holds many counts of this clone. The chain recombines TRBV18 with TRBJ1-3, with no clear D. The CDR3 length is 15 residues. Germline CDR1 KGHSH, CDR2 LQKENI. Trimming stripped 4 bases from V and 0 bases from J, with 10 bases between. The CDR3: CASSQQLSSGNTIYF. In nucleotides, the CDR3 is TGTGCCAGCTCACAACAGCTCAGCTCTGGAAACACCATATATTTT. Full variable domain (rest looked up from reference TRBV18 and TRBJ1-3): NAGVMQNPRHLVRRRGQEARLRCSPMKGHSHVYWYRQLPEEGLKFMVYLQKENIIDESGMPKERFSAEFPKEGPSILRIQQVVRGDSAAYFCASSQQLSSGNTIYFGEGSWLTVV.

The chain joins TRBV5-4 to TRBJ1-2; TRBD1 matches 8 bases. The CDR3 covers 13 residues. Losses at the gene ends were 0 bases for V and 8 bases for J; bases not matched to a gene: 3. From germline, CDR1 is SGHNT and CDR2 YYREEE (reference sequence). The CDR3, as DNA: TGTGCCAGCAGCTTGGCACAGGGGGGAGGCTACACCTTC. It translates to CASSLAQGGGYTF. Full variable domain (rest looked up from reference TRBV5-4 and TRBJ1-2): ETGVTQSPTHLIKTRGQQVTLRCSSQSGHNTVSWYQQALGQGPQFIFQYYREEENGRGNFPPRFSGLQFPNYSSELNVNALELDDSALYLCASSLAQGGGYTFGSGTRLTVV.

The chain carries TRBV10-2 and TRBJ2-3, with 9 bases identical to TRBD2. After removal of 3 bases from V and 6 bases from J, the junction contained 4 bases not matched to a gene. Germline V gene data show CDR1 as WSHSY and CDR2 as SAAADI. The CDR3 spans 14 residues. The CDR3: CASSDLTSGDTQYF. The CDR3 DNA follows: TGCGCCAGCAGTGACCTCACTAGCGGGGATACGCAGTATTTT.

The J gene is TRBJ1-5, the V gene TRBV28; D unclear. Trimming took 1 base from V and 5 from J, leaving 12 bases between them. CDR1 and CDR2 from the germline V gene are MDHEN and SYDVKM. The CDR3 runs 15 residues. The CDR3 DNA is TGTGCCAGCAGTTTATTTCGGGAAAGACATCAGCCCCAGCATTTT. It yields the protein CASSLFRERHQPQHF.

The genes are TRBV4-2 and TRBJ2-3, with TRBD1 matching 9 bases. Trimming removed 4 bases from V and 2 bases from J; junction bases left unmatched: 4. CDR1 LGHNA and CDR2 YNFKEQ come from the germline V gene. The CDR3 extends over 15 amino acids. The DNA of the CDR3 is TGTGCCAGCAGCCGGCGGACAGGGGCCACAGATACGCAGTATTTT. Residues: CASSRRTGATDTQYF.

This clone is a singleton in its sample. The rearrangement joins TRBV4-2 to TRBJ2-1, with 9 bases that match TRBD2. Germline V gives CDR1 LGHNA, CDR2 YNFKEQ. This CDR3 has 16 amino acids. With 0 bases clipped from V and 2 bases from J, the junction kept 2 bases outside the gene matches. CDR3 in amino acids: CASSQDGGRAYNEQFF. Written as DNA, the CDR3 is TGTGCCAGCAGCCAAGACGGCGGGAGGGCCTACAATGAGCAGTTCTTC.

This clone was seen a single time. This sequence joins TRBV11-2 and TRBJ2-2, with D possibly being TRBD2 (6 bases). The CDR3 sequence is 15 residues long. Trimming removed 3 bases at V and 1 base at J, with 9 bases between. Germline CDR1 SGHAT, CDR2 FQNNGV. CDR3 sequence: CASSFTRENTGELFF. The CDR3 bases are TGTGCCAGCAGCTTTACGCGGGAGAACACCGGGGAGCTGTTTTTT. The full variable domain, completed using reference TRBV11-2 and TRBJ2-2, is EAGVAQSPRYKIIEKRQSVAFWCNPISGHATLYWYQQILGQGPKLLIQFQNNGVVDDSQLPKDRFSAERLKGVDSTLKIQPAKLEDSAVYLCASSFTRENTGELFFGEGSRLTVL.

The chain couples TRBV13 to TRBJ2-7, with 7 bases aligning to TRBD2. The CDR3 totals 13 residues. The J segment lost 2 bases and the V segment lost 5 bases, leaving 3 bases of the junction unmatched. The germline gives CDR1 PRHDT, CDR2 FYEKMQ (reference sequence). CDR3 coding DNA: TGTGCCAGCAGCCCAAGCGGGACCTACGAGCAGTACTTC. Its translation is CASSPSGTYEQYF.

V and J are TRBV28 and TRBJ1-5; 7 nucleotides match TRBD1. Germline lookup yields CDR1 MDHEN and CDR2 SYDVKM. This CDR3 has 19 amino acids. J was trimmed by 2 bases and V by 3 bases; bases with no gene match: 16. CDR3 in DNA: TGTGCCAGCAGTTTCCTCAGGACAGGTTCCCAGGGGGGCAATCAGCCCCAGCATTTT. It encodes CASSFLRTGSQGGNQPQHF.

The V and J genes are TRBV5-1 and TRBJ2-7; 10 bases are a match to TRBD1. The CDR3 consists of 15 residues. V was pared by 0 bases and J by 6 bases, with 6 bases of the junction left unmatched. The germline V gene encodes CDR1 SGHRS and CDR2 YFSETQ. In DNA, the CDR3 is TGCGCCAGCAGCTTGGTGGGACAGGGGTTAAGCGAGCAGTACTTC. This translates into CASSLVGQGLSEQYF. Supplemented by reference TRBV5-1 and TRBJ2-7, the full variable domain reads KAGVTQTPRYLIKTRGQQVTLSCSPISGHRSVSWYQQTPGQGLQFLFEYFSETQRNKGNFPGRFSGRQFSNSRSEMNVSTLELGDSALYLCASSLVGQGLSEQYFGPGTRLTVT.

Concerning this clone: One junction end does not reproduce the germline sequence, and a read error may be involved. The chain joins TRBV7-9 to TRBJ2-7; TRBD2 aligns across 8 bases. The CDR3 runs 17 residues. Per germline, CDR1 SEHNR and CDR2 FQNEAQ (reference sequence). Here the CDR3 DNA reads TGTTCCAGCAGCTTAGCCTCCCCGGGACTAGTTTCCTACGAGCAGTACTTC. This encodes CSSSLASPGLVSYEQYF.

In its sample, this clone was seen a few times. V gene TRBV7-8 combines with J gene TRBJ2-5, with TRBD2 identical over 16 bases. This CDR3 is built from 21 residues. The ends lost 6 bases at V and 4 bases at J; junction bases unmatched: 20. Germline values: CDR1 SGHVS, CDR2 FQNEAQ. Here the CDR3 reads CASSDYPGLAGGTARAETQYF. In nucleotides, the CDR3 is TGTGCCAGCAGTGATTATCCGGGACTAGCGGGGGGGACCGCCAGGGCAGAGACCCAGTACTTC.

This clone was seen once. The chain recombines TRBV19 with TRBJ1-1; 8 positions agree with TRBD1. V was clipped by 5 bases and J by 0 bases; unmatched bases: 8. Germline values: CDR1 LNHDA, CDR2 SQIVND (reference sequence). The CDR3 sequence is 16 residues long. CDR3 in amino acids: CASSLPTGALNTEAFF. DNA of the CDR3: TGTGCCAGTAGTCTCCCGACAGGGGCTTTGAACACTGAAGCTTTCTTT.

The chain has TRBV7-9 and TRBJ2-7; D might be TRBD1 (6 bases). Germline CDR1 and CDR2: SEHNR and FQNEAQ (reference sequence). V lost 4 bases and J lost 7, with 23 bases in between. This CDR3 has 16 residues. This CDR3 reads CASSSPPTGSSREQYF. The CDR3 nucleotides are TGTGCCAGCAGCTCTCCACCGACAGGTTCATCTAGGGAGCAGTACTTC.

The chain employs TRBV7-9 and TRBJ2-3, with 12 bases lining up with TRBD1. The V segment lost 5 bases and the J segment 3 bases; nucleotides outside the gene matches: 9. The length of the CDR3 is 17 residues. Germline lookup yields CDR1 SEHNR and CDR2 FQNEAQ (reference sequence). CDR3 residues: CASSRPGQGAKTDTQYF. Written as DNA, the CDR3 is TGTGCCAGCAGCCGCCCGGGACAGGGGGCCAAAACAGATACGCAGTATTTT.

This rearrangement joins TRBV30 to TRBJ2-5; maybe TRBD2 (5 bases). Germline-derived CDR1 and CDR2 are GTSNPN and SVGIG (reference sequence). Between the trimmed V and J ends, which lost 4 bases and 2 bases, there was a span of 14 bases. The CDR3 is 14 residues long. DNA for the CDR3: TGTGCCTGGAAAGGACGGGGTCCACAAGAGACCCAGTACTTC. Its translation: CAWKGRGPQETQYF.

This clone was detected once. V is TRBV23-1 and J is TRBJ1-2; D call uncertain. TRBV23-1 is marked as an open reading frame, function uncertain. Trimming removed 3 bases at V and 4 bases at J, with 9 bases between. This CDR3 is built from 13 residues. In DNA form, the CDR3 reads TGCGCCAGCAGTCAGGAGCTTGCCTATGGCTACACCTTC. It specifies CASSQELAYGYTF.